The 32 T cell receptor beta chains below come from one sample, sequenced in a study of Ad26.COV2.S vaccination and SARS-CoV-2 variants. Sequencing used immunoSEQ multiplex PCR; TCRdb keeps in-frame clones, though not all of them. Here the sample spans approximately 400,000 clones, 92% being singletons. The source material was peripheral blood, sampled after recovery from COVID-19. The receptors derive from a human donor who had recovered from COVID-19.

The rearrangement links TRBV19 to TRBJ2-7; TRBD1 matches at 8 bases. The CDR3 spans 13 residues. The V gene's germline CDR1 is LNHDA and CDR2 SQIVND (reference sequence). With 5 bases clipped from V and 6 bases from J, the junction kept 6 bases outside the gene matches. The CDR3 here is CASSGGQAREQYF. CDR3 DNA sequence: TGTGCCAGTAGTGGGGGACAGGCCCGCGAGCAGTACTTC.

This clone appeared once. The V gene is TRBV19, the J gene TRBJ2-7; 10 positions agree with TRBD1. The CDR3 runs to 15 residues. V lost 5 bases to trimming and J lost 7 bases; unmatched junction nucleotides: 11. Germline V lookup: CDR1 LNHDA, CDR2 SQIVND (reference sequence). CDR3 nucleotide sequence: TGTGCCAGTAGTCCACGGGACAGGGGACGAGGGGAGCAGTACTTC. It translates to CASSPRDRGRGEQYF.

This rearrangement joins TRBV7-8 to TRBJ1-1; no reliable D call. CDR3 length: 13 residues. Trimming took off 2 bases at V and 3 bases at J, with 7 bases between the two ends. Germline V gives CDR1 SGHVS, CDR2 FQNEAQ. CDR3 sequence (DNA): TGTGCCAGCAGCTTACACCTGTACACTGAAGCTTTCTTT. The encoded protein is CASSLHLYTEAFF.

This chain uses TRBV3-1 (or the pseudogene TRBV3-2) with TRBJ1-2, with D hard to call. CDR1 is LGHDT and CDR2 is YNNKEL in the germline V gene (reference sequence). V was trimmed by 1 base and J by 7 bases, leaving 13 bases between them. This CDR3 spans 14 amino acids. Here the CDR3 DNA reads TGTGCCAGCAGCCAAGTCCAAGGCCCGGGTGGCTACACCTTC. Amino acid sequence: CASSQVQGPGGYTF.

CDR3 region: CSVEGNYGYTF. The CDR3 DNA reads as TGCAGCGTTGAGGGTAACTATGGCTACACCTTC. The V and J genes are TRBV29-1 and TRBJ1-2; D gene ambiguous. In germline, CDR1 is SQVTM, CDR2 ANQGSEA. The CDR3 is 11 residues long. Trimming took off 3 bases at V and 1 base at J, with 3 bases between the two ends.

The rearrangement joins TRBV6-5 to TRBJ1-4, with a possible D match to TRBD1 (6 bases). V was clipped by 6 bases and J by 5 bases, with 13 bases between them. The CDR3 totals 14 residues. Germline V gene lookup returns CDR1 MNHEY and CDR2 SVGAGI. The CDR3 DNA sequence: TGTGCCAGCAGGGGGGGCAGGGGCAATGAAAAACTGTTTTTT. Its protein is CASRGGRGNEKLFF.

This chain connects TRBV4-1 to TRBJ2-5, with D unclear. Germline V gene lookup returns CDR1 MGHRA and CDR2 YSYEKL. The V gene lost 1 base and the J gene lost 5 bases, with 17 bases spanning the gap. This CDR3 comprises 16 residues. The DNA for the CDR3 is TGCGCCAGCAGCCAAGGAGAAAACCCCCTCAGGGAGACCCAGTACTTC. It translates to CASSQGENPLRETQYF.

The chain recombines TRBV4-1 with TRBJ1-1; TRBD1 matches at 7 bases. In germline, CDR1 is MGHRA, CDR2 YSYEKL. V trimming: 3 bases; J trimming: 5 bases; junction bases outside the gene matches: 6. The CDR3 runs to 14 residues. The CDR3 is CASSQPTGRTEAFF. As DNA, the CDR3 is TGCGCCAGCAGCCAGCCGACAGGGCGGACTGAAGCTTTCTTT.

This clone came up once. V usage is TRBV5-1 and J usage is TRBJ2-5; 9 nucleotides match TRBD2. The germline V gene encodes CDR1 SGHRS and CDR2 YFSETQ. V was pared by 3 bases and J by 2 bases, with 20 bases of the junction left unmatched. The CDR3 loop spans 20 amino acids. CDR3 coding DNA: TGCGCCAGCAGCTCCCAATCCGTAGCGGGGGCCATGTCAATTCAAGAGACCCAGTACTTC. It yields the protein CASSSQSVAGAMSIQETQYF.

The chain carries TRBV9 and TRBJ2-1; 7 positions match TRBD2. Germline trimming cut 0 bases from V and 4 bases from J; bases unmatched to any gene: 4. Germline V gives CDR1 SGDLS, CDR2 YYNGEE. This CDR3 spans 15 amino acids. CDR3 sequence reads: CASSVGLALYNEQFF. The CDR3 DNA sequence: TGTGCCAGCAGCGTAGGACTAGCCCTGTACAATGAGCAGTTCTTC.

The chain has TRBV6-2 or TRBV6-3 and TRBJ1-4, with D perhaps matching TRBD1 (6 bases). V lost 4 bases to trimming and J lost 1 base, with 7 bases between them. CDR1 is MNHEY and CDR2 is SVGEGT in the germline V gene. This CDR3 contains 14 residues. The CDR3: CASSSTGTNEKLFF. The CDR3 region has the DNA TGTGCCAGCAGTTCGACAGGAACTAATGAAAAACTGTTTTTT.

This clone occurred a few times. This chain links TRBV7-2 with TRBJ1-1; TRBD1 agrees at 7 bases. The germline V gene encodes CDR1 SGHTA and CDR2 FQGNSA. CDR3 length: 14 amino acids. The ends lost 5 bases at V and 12 bases at J; junction bases unmatched: 15. The CDR3 here is CASSPTGNPSSSFF. Written as DNA, the CDR3 is TGTGCCAGCAGCCCGACAGGGAACCCTTCATCGTCTTTCTTT.

The rearrangement links TRBV19 to TRBJ1-2; D perhaps matches TRBD1 (5 bases). This CDR3 comprises 15 residues. Trimming removed 5 bases at V and 4 bases at J, with 17 bases between. CDR1 is LNHDA, CDR2 SQIVND, per germline (reference sequence). The CDR3 is CASSGTDSSIYGYTF. CDR3 in DNA: TGTGCCAGTAGTGGGACTGATTCATCTATCTATGGCTACACCTTC.

This chain links TRBV15 with TRBJ2-3; D is unresolved. Germline-derived CDR1 and CDR2 are LNHNV and YYDKDF (reference sequence). CDR3 length: 15 residues. V was clipped by 2 bases and J by 0 bases, with 9 bases between them. The DNA for the CDR3 is TGTGCCACCAGCAGAACGGTCGTGAGCACAGATACGCAGTATTTT. As protein: CATSRTVVSTDTQYF.

The V gene is TRBV6-5, the J gene TRBJ1-1; D perhaps matches TRBD1 (5 bases). Per germline, CDR1 MNHEY and CDR2 SVGAGI. This CDR3 contains 15 residues. Trimming removed 5 bases from V and 5 bases from J, with 18 bases in between. The CDR3 coding sequence is TGTGCCAGCAGTAGGGCTCAGGGCCGGGGTACTGAAGCTTTCTTT. This codes for CASSRAQGRGTEAFF.

V is TRBV7-9 and J is TRBJ2-1, with 8 nucleotides matching TRBD2. Germline V gene sequence: CDR1 SEHNR, CDR2 FQNEAQ (reference sequence). The CDR3 is 15 residues long. V lost 5 bases to trimming and J lost 0 bases; unmatched junction nucleotides: 3. The CDR3 reads CASSRGGISYNEQFF. CDR3 bases: TGTGCCAGCAGCCGCGGGGGGATCTCCTACAATGAGCAGTTCTTC.

V and J are TRBV9 and TRBJ1-2, with D unresolved. From germline, CDR1 is SGDLS and CDR2 YYNGEE. The germline V and J ends were trimmed by 6 bases and 8 bases, with 14 bases remaining between them. The CDR3 extends over 12 amino acids. The CDR3 region has the DNA TGTGCCAGCATGAGCAGTGCGACGGGCTACACCTTC. It encodes CASMSSATGYTF.

The chain recombines TRBV4-2 with TRBJ1-2, with D unresolved. CDR3 length: 16 residues. Germline CDR1 and CDR2: LGHNA and YNFKEQ. V gave up 3 bases and J gave up 6 bases, with 20 bases separating them. The CDR3: CASSQFGSWSSHGYTF. In nucleotides, the CDR3 is TGTGCCAGCAGCCAGTTCGGTTCGTGGTCTTCCCATGGCTACACCTTC.

The chain is built from TRBV7-6 and TRBJ1-6, with D perhaps matching TRBD1 (5 bases). This CDR3 comprises 16 residues. Germline loops: CDR1 SGHVS, CDR2 FNYEAQ. V dropped 0 bases and J dropped 11 bases, with 17 bases sitting between them. This chain's CDR3 is CASSLAGREMGTPLHF. In nucleotides, the CDR3 is TGTGCCAGCAGCTTAGCGGGACGAGAGATGGGTACACCCCTCCACTTT.

The chain has TRBV6-6 and TRBJ2-6; D is ambiguous. V was cut by 5 bases and J by 1 base, with 9 bases left in between. Germline lookup yields CDR1 MNHNY and CDR2 SVGAGI (reference sequence). There are 15 residues in the CDR3. The CDR3 protein is CASSPRTSGANVLTF. DNA for the CDR3: TGTGCCAGCAGTCCCAGAACGTCTGGGGCCAACGTCCTGACTTTC.

The gene calls are TRBV5-4 and TRBJ2-5; D remains unclear. CDR3 length equals 15 residues. Germline V gene sequence: CDR1 SGHNT, CDR2 YYREEE (reference sequence). V was shortened by 0 bases and J by 3 bases, with 12 bases between the two germline ends. The CDR3 nucleotides are TGTGCCAGCAGCTTGGAAGGCTGGGCTAAAGAGACCCAGTACTTC. It codes for CASSLEGWAKETQYF.

The chain recombines TRBV7-2 with TRBJ2-7; tentatively, D is TRBD2 (6 bases). The CDR3 consists of 14 residues. CDR1 is SGHTA, CDR2 FQGNSA, per germline. Trimming removed 5 bases at V and 1 base at J, with 12 bases between. The CDR3 loop reads CASSLRTTSYEQYF. CDR3 coding DNA: TGTGCCAGCAGCCTAAGGACTACTTCCTACGAGCAGTACTTC.

This clone has only one observation. This chain links TRBV27 with TRBJ1-2, with D possibly matching TRBD1 (6 bases). CDR3 size: 17 residues. Per germline, CDR1 MNHEY and CDR2 SMNVEV (reference sequence). Between the trimmed V and J ends, which lost 0 bases and 4 bases, there was a span of 18 bases. CDR3 sequence (DNA): TGTGCCAGCAGTTTATCCGCCTCACAGGGATTCTTCTATGGCTACACCTTC. It yields the protein CASSLSASQGFFYGYTF.

This sequence joins TRBV7-9 and TRBJ2-5, with D perhaps TRBD1 (5 bases). This CDR3 has 16 residues. Germline V gene sequence: CDR1 SEHNR, CDR2 FQNEAQ (reference sequence). With 3 bases removed from V and 1 base from J, the gap between germline ends came to 15 bases. The CDR3 region has the DNA TGTGCCAGCAGCTTCGGAAGACAGCACGCCCAAGAGACCCAGTACTTC. Translating it yields CASSFGRQHAQETQYF.

The chain links TRBV6-2 or TRBV6-3 to TRBJ2-7; no definite D call. The CDR3 contains 14 residues. Looked up from germline, CDR1 is MNHEY and CDR2 is SVGEGT. The V end was cut by 2 bases, the J end by 5 bases, with 13 bases between. The CDR3 here is CASSYDPRPNEQYF. The CDR3 nucleotides read TGTGCCAGCAGTTACGACCCTCGCCCCAACGAGCAGTACTTC.

The J gene is TRBJ2-7, the V gene TRBV18; 7 nucleotides agree with TRBD2. CDR3 length equals 15 residues. Germline trimming cut 3 bases from V and 2 bases from J; bases unmatched to any gene: 7. Germline CDR1 KGHSH, CDR2 LQKENI. The CDR3 nucleotides read TGTGCCAGCTCACCCTACAAGGGGAGGGCCTACGAGCAGTACTTC. Its translation is CASSPYKGRAYEQYF. Full variable domain (missing parts from reference TRBV18 and TRBJ2-7): NAGVMQNPRHLVRRRGQEARLRCSPMKGHSHVYWYRQLPEEGLKFMVYLQKENIIDESGMPKERFSAEFPKEGPSILRIQQVVRGDSAAYFCASSPYKGRAYEQYFGPGTRLTVT.

The rearrangement uses TRBV5-5 and TRBJ1-2; D gene uncertain. CDR3 size: 12 residues. With 4 bases removed from V and 4 bases from J, the gap between germline ends came to 8 bases. Per the germline V gene, CDR1 is SGHKS and CDR2 is YYEKEE (reference sequence). CDR3 protein: CASSPGSYGYTF. CDR3 DNA sequence: TGTGCCAGCAGCCCGGGGAGCTATGGCTACACCTTC.

This clone was seen a single time. The genes are TRBV9 and TRBJ2-5; no clear D. Germline CDR1 and CDR2: SGDLS and YYNGEE. This CDR3 contains 13 residues. V was shortened by 3 bases and J by 5 bases, with 11 bases between the two germline ends. CDR3 DNA sequence: TGTGCCAGCAGCGCAGGCCGGCGGGAGACCCAGTACTTC. Amino acid sequence: CASSAGRRETQYF.

The rearrangement uses TRBV5-4 and TRBJ2-7; D remains ambiguous. The CDR3 has 15 amino acids. Germline loops: CDR1 SGHNT, CDR2 YYREEE (reference sequence). The ends were cut back, 0 bases at V and 3 bases at J, with 13 bases in the middle. The CDR3 DNA reads TGTGCCAGCAGCTTGGCCGGGTCAGTAATCTACGAGCAGTACTTC. Translating it yields CASSLAGSVIYEQYF.

The sample holds one count of this clone. This chain uses TRBV12-3 or TRBV12-4 with TRBJ1-6; D unclear. V was shortened by 1 base and J by 14 bases, with 9 bases between the two germline ends. The CDR3 extends over 12 amino acids. The CDR3 DNA sequence: TGTGCCAGCAGTTTAGGAGGAAACGCCCTCCACTTT. This gives the protein CASSLGGNALHF.

The rearrangement joins TRBV11-2 to TRBJ2-5, with TRBD2 identical over 12 bases. This CDR3 spans 18 amino acids. Germline lookup yields CDR1 SGHAT and CDR2 FQNNGV. Germline trimming cut 0 bases from V and 5 bases from J; bases unmatched to any gene: 10. The CDR3 reads CASSLDGSSGGAWETQYF. In nucleotides, the CDR3 is TGTGCCAGCAGCTTAGATGGTTCTAGCGGGGGGGCTTGGGAGACCCAGTACTTC. The full variable domain, with the rest looked up from reference TRBV11-2 and TRBJ2-5, is EAGVAQSPRYKIIEKRQSVAFWCNPISGHATLYWYQQILGQGPKLLIQFQNNGVVDDSQLPKDRFSAERLKGVDSTLKIQPAKLEDSAVYLCASSLDGSSGGAWETQYFGPGTRLLVL.

V gene TRBV11-2 combines with J gene TRBJ1-2, with D unclear. V was pared by 1 base and J by 4 bases, with 10 bases between. The CDR3 totals 14 residues. Looked up from germline, CDR1 is SGHAT and CDR2 is FQNNGV. The CDR3 protein is CASSLAESVYGYTF. Written as DNA, the CDR3 is TGTGCCAGCAGCTTAGCGGAATCAGTCTATGGCTACACCTTC.